This section outlines one T cell receptor (beta chain) sequence together with its context. Primers included in the PCR were 60 Vbeta and 13 Jbeta primers. Using immunoSEQ multiplex PCR, the repertoire was profiled, and TCRdb retains in-frame clones only, with some absent. Of 150,000 to 200,000 clones listed, roughly 81% are singletons. The CDR3 covers 17 residues. Per the germline V gene, CDR1 is LGHNA and CDR2 is YSLEER. Trimming took 0 bases from V and 0 from J, leaving 12 bases between them. This sample was included in a study of cytomegalovirus exposure and HLA in healthy donors. The sample was PBMCs. The chain combines TRBV4-3 with TRBJ1-5, with D perhaps matching TRBD1 (6 bases). The origin of this receptor is a woman younger than 35 in good health and CMV-seropositive. The CDR3 bases are TGCGCCAGCAGCCAAGATTGGACAGCCTATAGCAATCAGCCCCAGCATTTT. Translation: CASSQDWTAYSNQPQHF.